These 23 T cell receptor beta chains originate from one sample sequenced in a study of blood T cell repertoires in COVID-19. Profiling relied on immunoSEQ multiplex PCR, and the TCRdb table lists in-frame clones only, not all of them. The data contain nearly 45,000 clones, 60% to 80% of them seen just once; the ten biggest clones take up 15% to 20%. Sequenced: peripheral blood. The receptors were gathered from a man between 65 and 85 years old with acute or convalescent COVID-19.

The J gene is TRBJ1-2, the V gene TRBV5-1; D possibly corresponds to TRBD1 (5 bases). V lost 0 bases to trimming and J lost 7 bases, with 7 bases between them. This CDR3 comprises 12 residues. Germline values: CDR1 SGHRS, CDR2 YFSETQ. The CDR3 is CASSLGQLGYTF. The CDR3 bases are TGCGCCAGCAGCTTGGGACAGCTTGGCTACACCTTC.

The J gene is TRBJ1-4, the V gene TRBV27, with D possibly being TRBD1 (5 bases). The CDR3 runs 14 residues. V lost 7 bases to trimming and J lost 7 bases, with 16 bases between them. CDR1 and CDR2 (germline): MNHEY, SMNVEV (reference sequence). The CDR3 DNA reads TGTGCCAGCACCCCAGGGAAAGGGTCTGAAAAACTGTTTTTT. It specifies CASTPGKGSEKLFF. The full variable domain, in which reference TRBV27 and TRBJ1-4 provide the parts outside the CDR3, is EAQVTQNPRYLITVTGKKLTVTCSQNMNHEYMSWYRQDPGLGLRQIYYSMNVEVTDKGDVPEGYKVSRKEKRNFPLILESPSPNQTSLYFCASTPGKGSEKLFFGSGTQLSVL.

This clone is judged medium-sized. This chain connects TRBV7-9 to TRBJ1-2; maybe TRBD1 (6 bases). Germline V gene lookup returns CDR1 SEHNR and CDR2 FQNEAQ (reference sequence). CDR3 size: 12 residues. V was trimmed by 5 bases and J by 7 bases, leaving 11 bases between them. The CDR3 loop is CASSETGPGYTF. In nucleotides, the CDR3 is TGTGCCAGCAGCGAAACAGGGCCTGGCTACACCTTC.

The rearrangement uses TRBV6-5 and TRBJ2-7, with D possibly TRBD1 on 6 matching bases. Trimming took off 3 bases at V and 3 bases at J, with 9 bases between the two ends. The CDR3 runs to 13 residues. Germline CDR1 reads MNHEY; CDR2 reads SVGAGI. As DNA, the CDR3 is TGTGCCAGCAGTTATGGCAGGGGCTACGAGCAGTACTTC. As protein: CASSYGRGYEQYF.

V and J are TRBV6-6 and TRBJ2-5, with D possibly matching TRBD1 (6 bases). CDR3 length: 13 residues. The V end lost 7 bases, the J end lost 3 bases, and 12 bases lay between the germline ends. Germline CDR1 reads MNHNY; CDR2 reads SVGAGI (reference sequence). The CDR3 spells CASTNRVEETQYF. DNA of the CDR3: TGTGCCAGCACAAACAGGGTTGAAGAGACCCAGTACTTC.

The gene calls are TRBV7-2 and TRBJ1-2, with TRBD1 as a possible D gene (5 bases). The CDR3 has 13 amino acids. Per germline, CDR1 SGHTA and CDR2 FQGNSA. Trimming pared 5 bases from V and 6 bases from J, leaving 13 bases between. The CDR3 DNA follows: TGTGCCAGCAGCGAAAACAGGAGAAATGGCTACACCTTC. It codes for CASSENRRNGYTF.

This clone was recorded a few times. The CDR3 region has the DNA TGTGCCAGCAGCTCCCAGGGGGCCCTTTCGGGAGCTTTCTTT. It yields the protein CASSSQGALSGAFF. This chain joins TRBV5-4 and TRBJ1-1; 8 nucleotides line up with TRBD1. The V segment lost 3 bases and the J segment 10 bases; nucleotides outside the gene matches: 11. This CDR3 contains 14 residues. CDR1 is SGHNT and CDR2 is YYREEE in the germline V gene (reference sequence).

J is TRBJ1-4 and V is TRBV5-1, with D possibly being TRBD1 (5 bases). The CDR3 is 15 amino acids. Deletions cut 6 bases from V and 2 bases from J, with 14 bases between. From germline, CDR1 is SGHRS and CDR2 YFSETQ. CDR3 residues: CASTPSWGTNEKLFF. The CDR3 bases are TGCGCCAGCACCCCGAGTTGGGGCACTAATGAAAAACTGTTTTTT.

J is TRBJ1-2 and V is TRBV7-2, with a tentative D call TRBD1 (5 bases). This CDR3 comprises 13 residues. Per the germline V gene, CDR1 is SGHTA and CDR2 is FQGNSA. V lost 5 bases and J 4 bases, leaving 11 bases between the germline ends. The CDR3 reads CASSPGGGYGYTF. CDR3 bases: TGTGCCAGCAGCCCGGGCGGGGGCTATGGCTACACCTTC.

CDR3 nucleotide sequence: TGCGCCAGCAGCTATGGACAGGGTTACACCGGGGAGCTGTTTTTT. This sequence encodes CASSYGQGYTGELFF. The chain combines TRBV5-1 with TRBJ2-2; 8 positions agree with TRBD1. Germline CDR1 reads SGHRS; CDR2 reads YFSETQ. Trimming at V came to 3 bases and at J to 3 bases, leaving 4 bases not matched to a gene. The CDR3 runs to 15 residues.

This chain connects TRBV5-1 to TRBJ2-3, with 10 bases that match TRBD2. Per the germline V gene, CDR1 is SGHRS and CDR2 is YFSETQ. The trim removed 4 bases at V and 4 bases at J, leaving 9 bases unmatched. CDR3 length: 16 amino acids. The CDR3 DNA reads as TGCGCCAGCAGCAGGGAGGGAGCGGGGGGGCCAGATACGCAGTATTTT. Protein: CASSREGAGGPDTQYF.

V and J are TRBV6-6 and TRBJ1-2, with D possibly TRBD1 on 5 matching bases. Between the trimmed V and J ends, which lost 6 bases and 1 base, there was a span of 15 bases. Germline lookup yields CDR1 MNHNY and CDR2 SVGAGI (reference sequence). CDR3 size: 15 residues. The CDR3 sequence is CASSAAGFFNYGYTF. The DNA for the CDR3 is TGTGCCAGCAGCGCCGCAGGGTTCTTTAACTATGGCTACACCTTC.

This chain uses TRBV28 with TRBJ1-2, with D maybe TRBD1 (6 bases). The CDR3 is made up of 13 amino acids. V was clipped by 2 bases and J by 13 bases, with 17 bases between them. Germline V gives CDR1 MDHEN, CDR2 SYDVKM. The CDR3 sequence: CASSLIDHREGTF. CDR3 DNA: TGTGCCAGCAGTTTAATCGATCACAGGGAAGGCACCTTC.

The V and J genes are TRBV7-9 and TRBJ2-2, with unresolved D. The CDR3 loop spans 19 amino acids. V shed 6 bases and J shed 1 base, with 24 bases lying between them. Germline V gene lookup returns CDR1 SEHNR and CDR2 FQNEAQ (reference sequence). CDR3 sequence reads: CASSSFAMRWRKNTGELFF. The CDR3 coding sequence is TGTGCCAGCAGTTCCTTCGCTATGAGGTGGCGGAAGAACACCGGGGAGCTGTTTTTT.

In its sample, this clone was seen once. CDR3 DNA sequence: TGTGCCAGCAGCTTAGCGGTAGGACAGGGGAGTTCGGAGACCCAGTACTTC. Protein product: CASSLAVGQGSSETQYF. The chain uses TRBV7-9 and TRBJ2-5, with 9 bases that match TRBD1. The CDR3 is 17 amino acids. Germline V gene lookup returns CDR1 SEHNR and CDR2 FQNEAQ (reference sequence). With V trimmed by 0 bases and J by 5 bases, 10 bases remained unmatched.

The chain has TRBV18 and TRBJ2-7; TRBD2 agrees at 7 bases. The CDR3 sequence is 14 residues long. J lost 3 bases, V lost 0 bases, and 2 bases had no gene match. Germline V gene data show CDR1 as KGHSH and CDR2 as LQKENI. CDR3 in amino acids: CASSPPSGIYEQYF. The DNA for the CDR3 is TGTGCCAGCTCACCACCGAGCGGGATCTACGAGCAGTACTTC.

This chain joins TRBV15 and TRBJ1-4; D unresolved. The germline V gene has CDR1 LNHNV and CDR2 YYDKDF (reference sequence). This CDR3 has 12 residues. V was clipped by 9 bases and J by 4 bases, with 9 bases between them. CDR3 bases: TGTGCCACAGCCGGGGTTAATGAAAAACTGTTTTTT. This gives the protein CATAGVNEKLFF.

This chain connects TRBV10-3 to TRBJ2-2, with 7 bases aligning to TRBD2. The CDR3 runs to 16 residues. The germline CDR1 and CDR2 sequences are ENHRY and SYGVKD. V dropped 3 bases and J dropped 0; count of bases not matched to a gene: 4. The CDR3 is CAISDQRGANTGELFF. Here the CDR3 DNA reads TGTGCCATCAGTGATCAACGGGGGGCGAACACCGGGGAGCTGTTTTTT.

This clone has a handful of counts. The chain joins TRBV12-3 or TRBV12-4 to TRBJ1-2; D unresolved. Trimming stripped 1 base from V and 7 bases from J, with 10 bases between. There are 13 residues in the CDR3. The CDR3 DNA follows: TGTGCCAGCAGTTTAGTGTCGGGTGCTGGCTACACCTTC. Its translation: CASSLVSGAGYTF.

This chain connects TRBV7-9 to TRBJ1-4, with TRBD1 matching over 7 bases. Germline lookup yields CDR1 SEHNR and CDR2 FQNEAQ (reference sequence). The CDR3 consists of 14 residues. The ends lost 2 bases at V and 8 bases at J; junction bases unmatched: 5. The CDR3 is CASSLNRGQEKLFF. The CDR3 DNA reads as TGTGCCAGCAGCTTAAACAGGGGACAGGAAAAACTGTTTTTT.

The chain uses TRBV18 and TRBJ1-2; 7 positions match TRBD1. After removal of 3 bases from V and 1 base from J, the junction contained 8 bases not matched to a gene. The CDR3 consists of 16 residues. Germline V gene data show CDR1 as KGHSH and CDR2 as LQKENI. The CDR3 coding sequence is TGTGCCAGCTCACCCTCCAAGGGACAGCTTAACTATGGCTACACCTTC. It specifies CASSPSKGQLNYGYTF.

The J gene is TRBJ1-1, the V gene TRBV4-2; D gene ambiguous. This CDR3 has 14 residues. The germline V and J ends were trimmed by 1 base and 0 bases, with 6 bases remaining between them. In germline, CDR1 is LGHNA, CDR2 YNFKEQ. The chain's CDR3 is CASSQVSVNTEAFF. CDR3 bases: TGTGCCAGCAGCCAAGTCTCAGTGAACACTGAAGCTTTCTTT.

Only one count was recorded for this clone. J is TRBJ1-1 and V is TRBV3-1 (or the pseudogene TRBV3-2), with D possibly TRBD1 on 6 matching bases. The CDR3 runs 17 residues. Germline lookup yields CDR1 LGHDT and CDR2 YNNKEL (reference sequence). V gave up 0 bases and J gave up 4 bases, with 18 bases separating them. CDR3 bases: TGTGCCAGCAGCCAAGAAAGAACAGCACTGGGGGCCACTGAAGCTTTCTTT. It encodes CASSQERTALGATEAFF.